These 29 T cell receptor beta chains were sequenced from one sample in a study of T cells in Graves' hyperthyroidism and ophthalmopathy. TCR beta CDR3 region amplification was performed from RNA transcripts. During a first-round RT-PCR of the TCR CDR3, the HTBI primer set was used. TCRdb itself ran the multiplex PCR reads through MiXCR, one entry per CDR3 protein. The table records roughly 380,000 distinct CDR3 sequences, around 15% of them present only once. The specimen was blood. Receptor source: a young woman with Graves' hyperthyroidism.

This clonotype was counted only a few times. The rearrangement joins TRBV6-1 to TRBJ1-2, with a weak D call TRBD1 (6 bases). V lost 6 bases and J 6 bases, leaving 11 bases between the germline ends. Germline-derived CDR1 and CDR2 are MNHNS and SASEGT. The CDR3 loop spans 12 amino acids. CDR3 nucleotides: TGTGCCAGCAGGTCGACAGGACATGGCTACACCTTC. Encoded protein: CASRSTGHGYTF.

The rearrangement links TRBV11-2 to TRBJ2-7, with TRBD1 matching over 10 bases. CDR1 and CDR2 (germline): SGHAT, FQNNGV. This CDR3 is 15 amino acids long. V shed 3 bases, J shed 5 bases, and the junction held 7 bases outside the gene matches. CDR3 protein: CASSLGTGVRNEQYF. The CDR3 nucleotides read TGTGCCAGCAGCTTGGGGACAGGGGTGAGGAACGAGCAGTACTTC.

This clonotype was observed at least ten times. J is TRBJ2-1 and V is TRBV11-2, with 10 bases lining up with TRBD2. After removal of 0 bases from V and 5 bases from J, the junction contained 4 bases not matched to a gene. Germline-derived CDR1 and CDR2 are SGHAT and FQNNGV. The CDR3 length is 16 residues. CDR3 nucleotides: TGTGCCAGCAGCTTAGAGCCTAGCGGGAGCCACAATGAGCAGTTCTTC. It translates to CASSLEPSGSHNEQFF.

The V gene is TRBV11-1, the J gene TRBJ1-3; possibly TRBD1 for D (6 bases). The germline gives CDR1 SGHAT, CDR2 FQDESV (reference sequence). The V end lost 2 bases, the J end lost 4 bases, and 15 bases lay between the germline ends. The length of the CDR3 is 16 residues. CDR3 coding DNA: TGTGCCAGCAGCTTATACGGCGCAGGGGCCGGAAACACCATATATTTT. This gives the protein CASSLYGAGAGNTIYF. Full variable domain (outside the CDR3, taken from reference TRBV11-1 and TRBJ1-3): EAEVAQSPRYKITEKSQAVAFWCDPISGHATLYWYRQILGQGPELLVQFQDESVVDDSQLPKDRFSAERLKGVDSTLKIQPAELGDSAMYLCASSLYGAGAGNTIYFGEGSWLTVV.

This chain connects TRBV12-3 or TRBV12-4 to TRBJ1-1; D is undetermined. Trimming took off 1 base at V and 0 bases at J, with 6 bases between the two ends. This CDR3 spans 14 amino acids. CDR3: CASSLVTMNTEAFF. For the CDR3, the DNA is TGTGCCAGCAGTTTAGTGACGATGAACACTGAAGCTTTCTTT.

The sample holds many counts of this clonotype. This chain links TRBV11-3 with TRBJ2-1; 8 nucleotides match TRBD1. CDR3 length: 17 residues. Germline CDR1 SGHNT, CDR2 YENEEA. The V gene end was trimmed by 1 base and the J gene end by 7 bases; junction bases not matched to a gene: 12. CDR3 residues: CASSLAVMDRAINEQFF. CDR3 DNA sequence: TGTGCCAGCAGCTTAGCGGTCATGGACAGGGCGATTAATGAGCAGTTCTTC.

This clonotype came up a few times. The V gene is TRBV2, the J gene TRBJ1-2; 7 nucleotides agree with TRBD1. Germline lookup yields CDR1 SNHLY and CDR2 FYNNEI. CDR3 length: 19 amino acids. The trim removed 3 bases at V and 7 bases at J, leaving 23 bases unmatched. The CDR3, as DNA: TGTGCCAGCAGTGAGGTGGTTTTGGCTGGGACAGCAACCTTACGTGGCTACACCTTC. Protein sequence: CASSEVVLAGTATLRGYTF.

A few counts support this clonotype. The chain employs TRBV19 and TRBJ1-1; D gene ambiguous. There are 13 residues in the CDR3. Trimming pared 3 bases from V and 8 bases from J, leaving 13 bases between. Germline-derived CDR1 and CDR2 are LNHDA and SQIVND (reference sequence). CDR3 region: CASSIIPNQEAFF. DNA for the CDR3: TGTGCCAGTAGTATTATACCGAATCAAGAAGCTTTCTTT.

This clonotype occurred many times. The chain combines TRBV6-2 or TRBV6-3 with TRBJ1-5, with D tentatively TRBD1 (5 bases). CDR1 MNHEY and CDR2 SVGEGT come from the germline V gene. V was trimmed by 7 bases and J by 4 bases, leaving 11 bases between them. CDR3 length: 13 amino acids. The DNA of the CDR3 is TGTGCCAGCACCCCTTGGACAAATCAGCCCCAGCATTTT. Amino acids: CASTPWTNQPQHF.

This clonotype was seen many times. The DNA of the CDR3 is TGTGCCAGCAGTTTCGGATCGACGAACACTGAAGCTTTCTTT. Residues: CASSFGSTNTEAFF. The chain links TRBV12-3 or TRBV12-4 to TRBJ1-1; no reliable D call. Trimming stripped 3 bases from V and 1 base from J, with 9 bases between. CDR3 length: 14 residues.

In its sample, this clonotype was seen many times. The chain uses TRBV7-3 and TRBJ2-2; TRBD1 is a possible D gene (6 bases). The V and J ends lost 5 bases and 1 base respectively, with 11 bases between them. This CDR3 region has 15 residues. Germline V lookup: CDR1 SGHTA, CDR2 FQGTGA. This CDR3 reads CASSPLQGNTGELFF. In nucleotides, the CDR3 is TGTGCCAGCAGCCCATTACAGGGGAACACCGGGGAGCTGTTTTTT.

This clonotype was seen ten or more times. This chain connects TRBV20-1 to TRBJ2-7, with 7 bases aligning to TRBD1. The germline gives CDR1 DFQATT, CDR2 SNEGSKA (reference sequence). The CDR3 is 14 amino acids. The trim removed 6 bases at V and 3 bases at J, leaving 11 bases unmatched. The CDR3 loop is CSAWTGTLGYEQYF. CDR3 coding DNA: TGCAGTGCCTGGACAGGAACCTTGGGCTACGAGCAGTACTTC.

This clonotype appeared many times. V gene TRBV11-2 combines with J gene TRBJ2-5, with D maybe TRBD2 (5 bases). Per germline, CDR1 SGHAT and CDR2 FQNNGV. The CDR3 has 14 residues. Trimming removed 3 bases from V and 5 bases from J, with 13 bases in between. The CDR3 spells CASSLDFMGETQYF. CDR3 DNA sequence: TGTGCCAGCAGCTTGGACTTCATGGGGGAGACCCAGTACTTC.

The chain is built from TRBV7-3 and TRBJ2-7; a possible D gene is TRBD1 (7 bases). The germline gives CDR1 SGHTA, CDR2 FQGTGA. The CDR3 runs 16 residues. The V end was cut by 3 bases, the J end by 5 bases, with 20 bases between. CDR3 in amino acids: CASSLGWDSRGNEQYF. The CDR3 bases are TGTGCCAGCAGCTTGGGCTGGGACTCCAGGGGGAACGAGCAGTACTTC.

At least ten counts were recorded for this clonotype. The CDR3 DNA is TGTGCCAGCAGTCCGCGGGAATCTCCCTACGAGCAGTACTTC. As protein: CASSPRESPYEQYF. The chain uses TRBV6-2 or TRBV6-3 and TRBJ2-7; D might be TRBD2 (6 bases). V gave up 5 bases and J gave up 2 bases, with 13 bases separating them. Germline V gives CDR1 MNHEY, CDR2 SVGEGT. The CDR3 is made up of 14 amino acids.

This clonotype was detected many times. The CDR3 sequence: CASSLSPGRSNTEAFF. The CDR3 DNA reads TGTGCCAGCAGTCTTAGCCCGGGCAGATCGAACACTGAAGCTTTCTTT. The rearrangement links TRBV28 to TRBJ1-1; no clear D gene. The CDR3 spans 16 residues. Germline V gives CDR1 MDHEN, CDR2 SYDVKM. Deletions cut 5 bases from V and 1 base from J, with 17 bases between. Supplemented by reference TRBV28 and TRBJ1-1, the full variable domain reads DVKVTQSSRYLVKRTGEKVFLECVQDMDHENMFWYRQDPGLGLRLIYFSYDVKMKEKGDIPEGYSVSREKKERFSLILESASTNQTSMYLCASSLSPGRSNTEAFFGQGTRLTVV.

The chain uses TRBV5-1 and TRBJ2-2, with no clear D. There are 15 residues in the CDR3. Germline CDR1 SGHRS, CDR2 YFSETQ. The V gene lost 5 bases and the J gene lost 3 bases, with 14 bases spanning the gap. The CDR3 coding sequence is TGCGCCAGCAGACCAAGGAACAGTCACACCGGGGAGCTGTTTTTT. Its protein is CASRPRNSHTGELFF.

This clonotype was recorded a few times. The chain recombines TRBV25-1 with TRBJ2-7; D remains unclear. This CDR3 is built from 12 residues. The ends were cut back, 6 bases at V and 1 base at J, with 7 bases in the middle. Per germline, CDR1 MGHDK and CDR2 SYGVNS. The CDR3 coding sequence is TGTGCCAGCAGAGGGCGGTCCTACGAGCAGTACTTC. This translates into CASRGRSYEQYF.

The chain links TRBV29-1 to TRBJ2-4; either TRBD1 or TRBD2 may fit D (7 bases each). From germline, CDR1 is SQVTM and CDR2 ANQGSEA. The CDR3 consists of 15 residues. V lost 5 bases and J 2 bases, leaving 16 bases between the germline ends. The CDR3: CSVREGARSKNIQYF. The CDR3 DNA reads as TGCAGCGTTAGGGAGGGGGCGAGGTCCAAAAACATTCAGTACTTC. Drawing the rest from reference TRBV29-1 and TRBJ2-4, the complete variable domain is SAVISQKPSRDICQRGTSLTIQCQVDSQVTMMFWYRQQPGQSLTLIATANQGSEATYESGFVIDKFPISRPNLTFSTLTVSNMSPEDSSIYLCSVREGARSKNIQYFGAGTRLSVL.

This clonotype was found many times. J is TRBJ2-2 and V is TRBV12-5, with TRBD2 as a possible D gene (5 bases). Germline loops: CDR1 LGHNT, CDR2 FRNRAP. With 3 bases removed from V and 1 base from J, the gap between germline ends came to 9 bases. The CDR3 totals 15 residues. The CDR3 DNA sequence: TGTGCTAGTGGTTTCGGAGCGGAGAACACCGGGGAGCTGTTTTTT. Protein sequence: CASGFGAENTGELFF.

This clonotype was observed at least ten times. The gene calls are TRBV6-5 and TRBJ2-1, with D hard to call. Germline loops: CDR1 MNHEY, CDR2 SVGAGI. V lost 0 bases and J 9 bases, leaving 6 bases between the germline ends. The CDR3 has 12 amino acids. The CDR3 sequence is CASSYSRSEQFF. DNA of the CDR3: TGTGCCAGCAGTTACTCGAGGAGTGAGCAGTTCTTC.

This clonotype was seen repeatedly, ten times or more. This rearrangement joins TRBV7-9 to TRBJ2-1, with D perhaps being TRBD1 or TRBD2 (5 bases each). The germline V gene encodes CDR1 SEHNR and CDR2 FQNEAQ (reference sequence). Trimming removed 4 bases from V and 13 bases from J, with 20 bases in between. This CDR3 contains 14 residues. This chain's CDR3 is CASSSAANGTIQFF. The CDR3 DNA reads as TGTGCCAGCAGCTCCGCAGCTAACGGGACCATACAGTTCTTC. Filled out from reference TRBV7-9 and TRBJ2-1, the complete variable domain reads DTGVSQNPRHKITKRGQNVTFRCDPISEHNRLYWYRQTLGQGPEFLTYFQNEAQLEKSRLLSDRFSAERPKGSFSTLEIQRTEQGDSAMYLCASSSAANGTIQFFGPGTRLTVL.

This clonotype was found many times. The chain is built from TRBV18 and TRBJ2-1; D may be TRBD1 (7 bases). The CDR3 runs 15 residues. Trimming took off 0 bases at V and 5 bases at J, with 11 bases between the two ends. The germline CDR1 and CDR2 sequences are KGHSH and LQKENI. The CDR3 region is CASSPPGGTDNEQFF. The CDR3 DNA reads as TGTGCCAGCTCACCACCCGGCGGGACAGACAATGAGCAGTTCTTC.

The chain joins TRBV4-1 to TRBJ2-1; 10 positions match TRBD2. Germline CDR1 reads MGHRA; CDR2 reads YSYEKL. The V and J ends lost 1 base and 5 bases, in that order; junction bases with no gene match: 11. The CDR3 runs to 18 residues. The CDR3, as DNA: TGCGCCAGCAGCCAAGTCAGACCTAGCGGGAGTCCCCACAATGAGCAGTTCTTC. Protein: CASSQVRPSGSPHNEQFF.

Many counts were recorded for this clonotype. This sequence joins TRBV13 and TRBJ1-1, with no clear D. The CDR3 totals 15 residues. V was clipped by 4 bases and J by 3 bases, with 15 bases between them. Germline values: CDR1 PRHDT, CDR2 FYEKMQ (reference sequence). The CDR3 loop reads CASSYPTGGHTEAFF. In nucleotides, the CDR3 is TGTGCCAGCAGCTACCCGACCGGTGGGCACACTGAAGCTTTCTTT. Full variable domain (rest looked up from reference TRBV13 and TRBJ1-1): AAGVIQSPRHLIKEKRETATLKCYPIPRHDTVYWYQQGPGQDPQFLISFYEKMQSDKGSIPDRFSAQQFSDYHSELNMSSLELGDSALYFCASSYPTGGHTEAFFGQGTRLTVV.

The chain couples TRBV2 to TRBJ1-5; D unclear. Trimming took off 4 bases at V and 0 bases at J, with 13 bases between the two ends. The germline gives CDR1 SNHLY, CDR2 FYNNEI. This CDR3 is 16 amino acids long. CDR3 in amino acids: CASSVGRTHSNQPQHF. Here the CDR3 DNA reads TGTGCCAGCAGTGTGGGTCGGACCCATAGCAATCAGCCCCAGCATTTT.

This clonotype was observed at least ten times. The rearrangement joins TRBV11-2 to TRBJ1-5; D is unclear. With 2 bases removed from V and 4 bases from J, the gap between germline ends came to 9 bases. This CDR3 region has 14 residues. CDR1 and CDR2 (germline): SGHAT, FQNNGV. CDR3 sequence reads: CASSLTLENQPQHF. In DNA form, the CDR3 reads TGTGCCAGCAGCTTAACACTGGAAAATCAGCCCCAGCATTTT.

This clonotype has a count of ten or more. V is TRBV7-2 and J is TRBJ2-4; 9 positions match TRBD1. Losses at the gene ends were 2 bases for V and 2 bases for J; bases not matched to a gene: 7. In germline, CDR1 is SGHTA, CDR2 FQGNSA. The CDR3 loop spans 17 amino acids. The CDR3 is CASSLTGGAVTKNIQYF. The CDR3 DNA reads TGTGCCAGCAGCTTAACAGGGGGCGCGGTAACCAAAAACATTCAGTACTTC.

Many counts were recorded for this clonotype. The J gene is TRBJ2-2, the V gene TRBV12-3 or TRBV12-4; no clear D gene. V lost 6 bases, J lost 1 base, and 12 bases lay in between. The CDR3 sequence is 15 residues long. Here the CDR3 DNA reads TGTGCCAGCAGCCTACGCTTGGGGAACACCGGGGAGCTGTTTTTT. This codes for CASSLRLGNTGELFF.